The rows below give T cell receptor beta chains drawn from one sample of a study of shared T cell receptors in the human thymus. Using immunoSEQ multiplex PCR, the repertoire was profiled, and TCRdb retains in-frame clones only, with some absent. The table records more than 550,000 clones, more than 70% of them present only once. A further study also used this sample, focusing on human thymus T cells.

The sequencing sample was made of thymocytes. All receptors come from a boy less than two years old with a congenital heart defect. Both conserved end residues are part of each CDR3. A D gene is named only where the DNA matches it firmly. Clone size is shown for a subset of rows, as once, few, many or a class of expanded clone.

CDR3 DNA: TGTGCTAGTGGAGACCCGGGACATGGGAACACCGGGGAGCTGTTTTTT; CDR3 protein: CASGDPGHGNTGELFF; J gene: TRBJ2-2; D gene: NA; clone size: NA; V gene: TRBV12-5
CDR3 DNA: TGTGCCAGCAACACCACAGGGGTTTCAGGGACCTTC; CDR3 protein: CASNTTGVSGTF; J gene: TRBJ1-2; D gene: TRBD1; clone size: NA; V gene: TRBV6-5
CDR3 DNA: TGTGCCAGCAGCTTGGTGAGGCGGGCTAACTATGGCTACACCTTC; CDR3 protein: CASSLVRRANYGYTF; J gene: TRBJ1-2; D gene: NA; clone size: once; V gene: TRBV5-5
CDR3 DNA: TGTGCCAGCAGCGTAATCCCAGGGAAGAACACTGAAGCTTTCTTT; CDR3 protein: CASSVIPGKNTEAFF; J gene: TRBJ1-1; D gene: NA; clone size: NA; V gene: TRBV9
CDR3 DNA: TGTGCCAGCAGTGAAGCCCATCCTAGGACAACAGCCGGGGAGCTGTTTTTT; CDR3 protein: CASSEAHPRTTAGELFF; J gene: TRBJ2-2; D gene: NA; clone size: NA; V gene: TRBV6-1
CDR3 DNA: TGCGCCAGCAGCCAAGGACAGGCCGTCGTGGCAACTAATGAAAAACTGTTTTTT; CDR3 protein: CASSQGQAVVATNEKLFF; J gene: TRBJ1-4; D gene: NA; clone size: NA; V gene: TRBV4-3
CDR3 DNA: TGTGCCAGCACCCGGCGGGGACGAACGTGGGAGCAGTACTTC; CDR3 protein: CASTRRGRTWEQYF; J gene: TRBJ2-7; D gene: NA; clone size: NA; V gene: TRBV2
CDR3 DNA: TGTGCCAGCAGTTTGGGGCAGCTCGGCGGGAACACTGAAGCTTTCTTT; CDR3 protein: CASSLGQLGGNTEAFF; J gene: TRBJ1-1; D gene: NA; clone size: few; V gene: TRBV28
CDR3 DNA: TGCGCCAGCAGCCAAGAGCGGGGCAGATACAATGAGCAGTTCTTC; CDR3 protein: CASSQERGRYNEQFF; J gene: TRBJ2-1; D gene: NA; clone size: NA; V gene: TRBV4-3
CDR3 DNA: TGTGCCAGCAGTTCGGTGGGCCTGGAGACCCAGTACTTC; CDR3 protein: CASSSVGLETQYF; J gene: TRBJ2-5; D gene: NA; clone size: NA; V gene: TRBV6-1
CDR3 DNA: TGCGCCAGCAGCCAAGGGTTCGGGGGTGAGGAGACCCAGTACTTC; CDR3 protein: CASSQGFGGEETQYF; J gene: TRBJ2-5; D gene: NA; clone size: once; V gene: TRBV4-1
CDR3 DNA: TGTGCCAGCAGTAGGGAAACAGGGAACTCCTACGAGCAGTACTTC; CDR3 protein: CASSRETGNSYEQYF; J gene: TRBJ2-7; D gene: NA; clone size: NA; V gene: TRBV28
CDR3 DNA: TGCGCCAGCAGCCAAGATCTCCAGCGGGGGAGTTCCTACGAGCAGTACTTC; CDR3 protein: CASSQDLQRGSSYEQYF; J gene: TRBJ2-7; D gene: TRBD2; clone size: NA; V gene: TRBV4-3
CDR3 DNA: TGTGCCAGCAGCTTAGCCGACAGTGTGGACTCTGGGGCCAACGTCCTGACTTTC; CDR3 protein: CASSLADSVDSGANVLTF; J gene: TRBJ2-6; D gene: NA; clone size: NA; V gene: TRBV7-2
CDR3 DNA: TGCGCCAGCAGCCAAAAAAAAAGAGACAGTTATCACACTGAAGCTTTCTTT; CDR3 protein: CASSQKKRDSYHTEAFF; J gene: TRBJ1-1; D gene: NA; clone size: NA; V gene: TRBV4-3
CDR3 DNA: TGCGCCAGCAGCCAAGTGTCGTCCACGGAGCTTAACTATGGCTACACCTTC; CDR3 protein: CASSQVSSTELNYGYTF; J gene: TRBJ1-2; D gene: NA; clone size: NA; V gene: TRBV4-3
CDR3 DNA: TGCGCCAGCAGCCAAGTTCTGACTAGCGGGACCTACGAGCAGTACTTC; CDR3 protein: CASSQVLTSGTYEQYF; J gene: TRBJ2-7; D gene: TRBD2; clone size: NA; V gene: TRBV4-3
CDR3 DNA: TGTGCCTGGAGAGAGGGACAGGGGGGATACAATGAGCAGTTCTTC; CDR3 protein: CAWREGQGGYNEQFF; J gene: TRBJ2-1; D gene: TRBD1; clone size: NA; V gene: TRBV30
CDR3 DNA: TGTGCCAGCAGTTTATCGGGGGAGAGCAGCTCCTACAATGAGCAGTTCTTC; CDR3 protein: CASSLSGESSSYNEQFF; J gene: TRBJ2-1; D gene: NA; clone size: NA; V gene: TRBV28
CDR3 DNA: TGTGCCTGGAGTGTGATAGCGGGGGCCCCGGGCGAGCAGTACTTC; CDR3 protein: CAWSVIAGAPGEQYF; J gene: TRBJ2-7; D gene: TRBD2; clone size: few; V gene: TRBV30
CDR3 DNA: TGTGCCAGCAGCGGTGGACAAAAGAATTCACCCCTCCACTTT; CDR3 protein: CASSGGQKNSPLHF; J gene: TRBJ1-6; D gene: NA; clone size: NA; V gene: TRBV7-9
CDR3 DNA: TGCAGCGTTGAAGGCCCAGCGGGAGGGAGGTACGAGCAGTACTTC; CDR3 protein: CSVEGPAGGRYEQYF; J gene: TRBJ2-7; D gene: TRBD2; clone size: NA; V gene: TRBV29-1
CDR3 DNA: TGTGCCAGCAGCTCCTTGACAGGGGGAACGGAGACCCAGTACTTC; CDR3 protein: CASSSLTGGTETQYF; J gene: TRBJ2-5; D gene: TRBD1; clone size: NA; V gene: TRBV5-6
CDR3 DNA: TGTGCCAGCAGCCGACCGTCCGACGGGACAGGAGGCGAGCAGTACTTC; CDR3 protein: CASSRPSDGTGGEQYF; J gene: TRBJ2-7; D gene: TRBD1; clone size: NA; V gene: TRBV7-2
CDR3 DNA: TGCGCCAGCAGCCAAGTTCGCGGCACTGAAGCTTTCTTT; CDR3 protein: CASSQVRGTEAFF; J gene: TRBJ1-1; D gene: NA; clone size: NA; V gene: TRBV4-3
CDR3 DNA: TGCAGAAGGGGTTTGGATGGCTACACCTTC; CDR3 protein: CRRGLDGYTF; J gene: TRBJ1-2; D gene: NA; clone size: NA; V gene: TRBV20-1
CDR3 DNA: TGCAGCGTTGGGGGAGCGGCTAGCGCGTACAATGAGCAGTTCTTC; CDR3 protein: CSVGGAASAYNEQFF; J gene: TRBJ2-1; D gene: NA; clone size: NA; V gene: TRBV29-1